The entry below gives a single T cell receptor (beta chain) sequence along with its context. Antigen: not known. TCRdb reprocessed the 5' RACE reads and reports one entry per CDR3 protein, with no DNA. The specimen's table records about 140,000 distinct CDR3 sequences. These data originate in a study of T cells expressing NK-cell markers. Study overall: Seven of the eight sequenced donors were classified as HCMV-seropositive, and one was classified as seronegative.

Study findings and constraints: The study found these clonotypes also leading the CD3+CD56-NKG2C+ fraction in a few donors.

The sample was blood T cells: a sorted CD56 or NKG2C T cell subset, CD4+ or CD8+ T cells, or bulk PBMC T cells (not recorded which). This TCR derives from a man between 18 and 35 years old in good health.

CDR3: CATLGLAGAMVSNEQFF. V and J are TRBV7-3 and TRBJ2-1; TCRdb indicates TRBD2, and absent DNA this call remains unverified. The germline gives CDR1 SGHTA, CDR2 FQGTGA. The CDR3 is 17 residues long.